The 10 T cell receptor beta chains reported below all come from one sample, sequenced in a study of T cells in Graves' hyperthyroidism and ophthalmopathy. Amplification of TCR beta CDR3 regions used RNA as the template. First-round RT-PCR of the TCR CDR3 relied on the HTBI primer set. Using its own MiXCR run on the multiplex PCR reads, TCRdb lists one record per CDR3 protein. The data contain around 300,000 distinct CDR3 sequences, approximately 26% of them seen just once; the ten biggest clones take up 20% to 30%. Sequenced: blood. The receptor source for this set is a middle-aged man with Graves' hyperthyroidism that later progressed to Graves' ophthalmopathy.

This clonotype was seen a few times. This chain connects TRBV6-2 or TRBV6-3 to TRBJ2-7; no clear D gene. Per germline, CDR1 MNHEY and CDR2 SVGEGT. The ends were cut back, 6 bases at V and 7 bases at J, with 16 bases in the middle. This CDR3 is 13 amino acids long. The CDR3 here is CASRNPVTPEQYF. Here the CDR3 DNA reads TGTGCCAGCAGGAACCCTGTGACGCCGGAGCAGTACTTC.

This clonotype has at least ten counts. The rearrangement uses TRBV5-1 and TRBJ2-7, with TRBD1 matching 9 bases. Trimming cost V 2 bases and J 3 bases; bases outside gene matches: 6. Germline CDR1 SGHRS, CDR2 YFSETQ. This CDR3 is 15 amino acids long. Here the CDR3 DNA reads TGCGCCAGCAGCTTACAGGGGGCGGATGGCTACGAGCAGTACTTC. It encodes CASSLQGADGYEQYF.

This clonotype was picked up many times. J is TRBJ2-5 and V is TRBV10-1; 8 bases are a match to TRBD1. V was pared by 5 bases and J by 7 bases, with 9 bases of the junction left unmatched. The CDR3 covers 14 residues. The V gene's germline CDR1 is WNHNN and CDR2 SYGVQD (reference sequence). CDR3 nucleotide sequence: TGCGCCAGCAGTTCGGACAGGGAATACGTGACCCAGTACTTC. It translates to CASSSDREYVTQYF.

This clonotype has at least ten counts. The chain is built from TRBV3-1 and TRBJ2-5; TRBD2 matches 8 bases. The V gene's germline CDR1 is LGHDT and CDR2 YNNKEL (reference sequence). This CDR3 comprises 13 residues. V dropped 7 bases and J dropped 5; count of bases not matched to a gene: 6. CDR3 DNA: TGTGCCAGCACCGGACTAGCTGGTGAGACCCAGTACTTC. This codes for CASTGLAGETQYF.

This clonotype was observed a handful of times. This may be a read error: a much more frequent sequence differs by one nucleotide. This sequence joins TRBV6-1 and TRBJ2-7; TRBD2 matches 12 bases. TRBJ2-5 matches the DNA end more closely, so the J call is doubtful. The CDR3 totals 13 residues. The germline gives CDR1 MNHNS, CDR2 SASEGT. The CDR3: CASRTSGRKTQYF. CDR3 in DNA: TGTGCCAGCAGGACTAGCGGGAGAAAGACCCAGTACTTC.

This clonotype was observed many times. The rearrangement uses TRBV29-1 and TRBJ1-2; D might be TRBD1 (5 bases). Germline CDR1 is SQVTM and CDR2 is ANQGSEA. The CDR3 extends over 14 amino acids. V was pared by 4 bases and J by 2 bases, with 14 bases between. The CDR3 DNA follows: TGCAGCGTTGTGTTCCTGAACAGGAACTATGGCTACACCTTC. It specifies CSVVFLNRNYGYTF.

The chain combines TRBV19 with TRBJ2-7; 10 bases align to TRBD2. Unmatched junction bases numbered 11, after V lost 6 bases and J lost 6 bases. CDR3 length: 15 residues. Germline-derived CDR1 and CDR2 are LNHDA and SQIVND (reference sequence). CDR3 sequence reads: CASSRQSSGSLEQYF. Here the CDR3 DNA reads TGTGCCAGTAGCCGACAATCTAGCGGGAGTCTCGAGCAGTACTTC.

The chain couples TRBV12-3 or TRBV12-4 to TRBJ2-7, with D maybe TRBD1 (6 bases). Trimming cost V 3 bases and J 2 bases, with 11 bases left between them. This CDR3 has 14 amino acids. The CDR3 spells CASSFFRGTYEQYF. The CDR3 nucleotides are TGTGCCAGCAGTTTTTTTAGGGGGACCTACGAGCAGTACTTC.

In this sample, this clonotype turned up many times. This chain joins TRBV11-2 and TRBJ2-7, with 7 bases aligning to TRBD1. In germline, CDR1 is SGHAT, CDR2 FQNNGV. V lost 5 bases to trimming and J lost 6 bases; unmatched junction nucleotides: 7. The CDR3 runs 13 residues. CDR3 loop: CASSLTGFGEQYF. Written as DNA, the CDR3 is TGTGCCAGCAGCCTGACAGGGTTTGGCGAGCAGTACTTC.

This clonotype was seen at least ten times. The chain employs TRBV12-3 or TRBV12-4 and TRBJ1-1, with 9 nucleotides matching TRBD1. The trim removed 4 bases at V and 6 bases at J, leaving 3 bases unmatched. CDR3 length: 13 residues. The CDR3 protein is CASSWTGVSEAFF. DNA for the CDR3: TGTGCCAGCAGTTGGACAGGGGTTTCTGAAGCTTTCTTT.